This TCR beta chain came from a study of cytomegalovirus exposure and HLA in healthy donors. This cohort consisted of healthy bone marrow donors. PCR primers comprised 60 Vbeta and 13 Jbeta primers. Sequencing used immunoSEQ multiplex PCR; TCRdb keeps in-frame clones, though not all of them. This sample contains just over 150,000 clones. J gave up 5 bases and V 0 bases, and 9 bases lay outside the gene matches. This CDR3 spans 16 amino acids. Germline V gives CDR1 SGDLS, CDR2 YYNGEE. As regards this clone: The antigen is unknown.

The study's findings and limits: Most of the TCR beta V segments (in an earlier analysis) were productive either about 90% or about 30% of the time.

This receptor was taken from a woman aged 55-69 years in good health and CMV-seronegative. The chain combines TRBV9 with TRBJ2-7; 9 bases are a match to TRBD2. The specimen sequenced was PBMCs. This chain's CDR3 is CASSVVRGRAPHEQYF. For the CDR3, the DNA is TGTGCCAGCAGCGTAGTCCGCGGGAGGGCCCCCCACGAGCAGTACTTC.